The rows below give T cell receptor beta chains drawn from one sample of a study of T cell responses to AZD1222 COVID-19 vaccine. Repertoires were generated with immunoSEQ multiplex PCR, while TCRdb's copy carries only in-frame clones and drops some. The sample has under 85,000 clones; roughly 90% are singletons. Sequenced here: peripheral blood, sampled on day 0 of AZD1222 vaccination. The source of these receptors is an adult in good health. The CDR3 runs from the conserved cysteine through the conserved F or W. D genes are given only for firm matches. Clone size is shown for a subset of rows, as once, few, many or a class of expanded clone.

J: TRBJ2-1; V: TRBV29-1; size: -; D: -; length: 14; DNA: TGCAGCGGTTTACTAGACCCCTCTAACAATGAGCAGTTCTTC; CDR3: CSGLLDPSNNEQFF
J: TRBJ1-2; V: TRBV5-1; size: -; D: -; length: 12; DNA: TGCGCCAGCAGCTTTGGTGCAGGGACCTACACCTTC; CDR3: CASSFGAGTYTF
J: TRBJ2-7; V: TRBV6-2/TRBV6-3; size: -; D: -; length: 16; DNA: TGTGCCAGCAGTTACTCGCTCATACGGCCCACCTACGAGCAGTACTTC; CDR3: CASSYSLIRPTYEQYF
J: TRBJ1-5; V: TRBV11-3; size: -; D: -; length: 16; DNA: TGTGCCAGCAGCCTCGCAAACCATTATAGCAATCAGCCCCAGCATTTT; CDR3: CASSLANHYSNQPQHF
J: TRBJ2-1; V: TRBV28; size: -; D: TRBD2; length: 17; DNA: TGTGCCAGCCATCCTCGAAGTGGGAGGGGCCCCTACAATGAGCAGTTCTTC; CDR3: CASHPRSGRGPYNEQFF
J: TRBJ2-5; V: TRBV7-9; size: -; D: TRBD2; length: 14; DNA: TGTGCCAGCAGTCTAGGACTAGCCGGGGAGACCCAGTACTTC; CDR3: CASSLGLAGETQYF
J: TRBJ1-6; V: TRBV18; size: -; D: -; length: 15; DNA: TGTGCCAGCTCACCATATTCCGGGGATAATTCACCCCTCCACTTT; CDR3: CASSPYSGDNSPLHF
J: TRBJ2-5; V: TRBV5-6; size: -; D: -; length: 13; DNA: TGTGCCAGCAGCTTGGCAGGAAGTGAGACCCAGTACTTC; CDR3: CASSLAGSETQYF
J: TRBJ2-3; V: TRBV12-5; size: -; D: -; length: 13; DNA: TGTGCTAGTGGTACTGATAACACAGATACGCAGTATTTT; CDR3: CASGTDNTDTQYF
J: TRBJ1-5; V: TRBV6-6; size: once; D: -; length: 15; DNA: TGTGCCAGCAGTTACAGCGAGTATAGCAATCAGCCCCAGCATTTT; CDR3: CASSYSEYSNQPQHF
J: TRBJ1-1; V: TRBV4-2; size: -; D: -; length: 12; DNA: TGTGCCAGCAGCCAAAAGCATGATGAAGCTTTCTTT; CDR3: CASSQKHDEAFF
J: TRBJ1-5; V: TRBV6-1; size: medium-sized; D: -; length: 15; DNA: TGTGCCAGCAGTGATGCGGGGTATAGCAATCAGCCCCAGCATTTT; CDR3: CASSDAGYSNQPQHF
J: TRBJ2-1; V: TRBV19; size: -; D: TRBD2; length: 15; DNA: TGTGCCAGTAGTGCTAGCGGGGGAACCTACAATGAGCAGTTCTTC; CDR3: CASSASGGTYNEQFF
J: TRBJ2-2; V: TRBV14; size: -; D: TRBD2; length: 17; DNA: TGTGCCAGCAGCCAAGTGACGCGGGGGAGGTCCACCGGGGAGCTGTTTTTT; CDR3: CASSQVTRGRSTGELFF
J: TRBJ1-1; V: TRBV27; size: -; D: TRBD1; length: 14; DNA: TGTGCCAGCAGTTCCGACAGGGGGAACACTGAAGCTTTCTTT; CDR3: CASSSDRGNTEAFF
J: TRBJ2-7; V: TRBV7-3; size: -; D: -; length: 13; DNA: TGTGCCAGCAGCTTAGGGGGCCCCTACGAGCAGTACTTC; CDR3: CASSLGGPYEQYF
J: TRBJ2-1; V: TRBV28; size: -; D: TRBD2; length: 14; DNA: TGTGCCAGCAGTTCCCTTGGACTAGCTGGTGAGCAGTTCTTC; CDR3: CASSSLGLAGEQFF
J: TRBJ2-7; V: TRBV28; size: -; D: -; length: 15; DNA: TGTGCCAGCAGTTTATGGTGGGGCAACTCCTACGAGCAGTACTTC; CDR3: CASSLWWGNSYEQYF